This TCR beta chain is from a study of blood T cells in healthy people across ages. Study conclusions and caveats: Estimates of total diversity, which came from one million sequenced T cells, were considered to be underestimates.

J was trimmed by 0 bases and V by 11 bases; bases with no gene match: 5. The CDR3 has 13 amino acids. Germline values: CDR1 ENHRY, CDR2 SYGVKD. Next came a second PCR, run for 7 to 11 cycles, which used a sample-barcoded 5' primer along with a J-beta primer mix. TCRdb recomputed calls from the 5' RACE reads with MiXCR, one row per CDR3 protein. The sample carries some 640,000 distinct CDR3 sequences, approximately 30% recorded once. This clonotype was seen ten or more times. The antigen is not known. V usage is TRBV10-3 and J usage is TRBJ1-2, with 8 bases aligning to TRBD1. Sequenced: blood. The sequence was collected from a woman older than 75 in good health. CDR3 sequence reads: CAATDRANYGYTF. Here the CDR3 DNA reads TGTGCCGCAACGGACAGGGCTAACTATGGCTACACCTTC.